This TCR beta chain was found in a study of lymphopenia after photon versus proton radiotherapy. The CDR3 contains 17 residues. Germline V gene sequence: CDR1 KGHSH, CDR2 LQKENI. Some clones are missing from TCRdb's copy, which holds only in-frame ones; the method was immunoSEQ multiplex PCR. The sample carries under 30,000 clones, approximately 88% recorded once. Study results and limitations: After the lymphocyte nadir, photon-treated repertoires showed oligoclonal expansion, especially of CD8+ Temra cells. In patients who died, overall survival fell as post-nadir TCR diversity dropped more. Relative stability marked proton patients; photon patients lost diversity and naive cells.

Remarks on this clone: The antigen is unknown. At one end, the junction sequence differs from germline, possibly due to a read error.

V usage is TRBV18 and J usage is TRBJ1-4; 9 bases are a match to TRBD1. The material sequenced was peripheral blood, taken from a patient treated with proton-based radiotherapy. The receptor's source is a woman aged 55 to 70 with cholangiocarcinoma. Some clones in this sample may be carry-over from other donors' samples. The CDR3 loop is CASSPPGGGTGNGKLFF. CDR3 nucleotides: TGTGCCAGCTCACCTCCTGGTGGAGGGACAGGGAATGGAAAACTGTTTTTT.